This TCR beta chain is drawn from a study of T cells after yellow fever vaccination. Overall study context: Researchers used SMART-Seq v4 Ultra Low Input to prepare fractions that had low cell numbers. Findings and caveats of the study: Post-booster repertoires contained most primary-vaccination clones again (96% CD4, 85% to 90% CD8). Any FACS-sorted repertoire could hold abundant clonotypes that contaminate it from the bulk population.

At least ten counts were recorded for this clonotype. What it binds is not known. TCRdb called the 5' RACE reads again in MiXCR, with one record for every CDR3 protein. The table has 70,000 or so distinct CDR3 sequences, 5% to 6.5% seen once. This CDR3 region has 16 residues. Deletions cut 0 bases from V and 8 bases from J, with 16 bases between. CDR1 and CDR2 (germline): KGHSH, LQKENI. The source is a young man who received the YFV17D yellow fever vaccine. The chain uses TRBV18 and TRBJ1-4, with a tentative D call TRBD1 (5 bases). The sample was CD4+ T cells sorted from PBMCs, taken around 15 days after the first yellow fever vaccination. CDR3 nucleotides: TGTGCCAGCTCACCACCCTCCCTAGGGGCTGGAGAAAAACTGTTTTTT. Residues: CASSPPSLGAGEKLFF.